This T cell receptor (beta chain) was sequenced for a study of blood T cells in healthy people across ages. Germline trimming cut 4 bases from V and 8 bases from J; bases unmatched to any gene: 12. Per the germline V gene, CDR1 is LGHNA and CDR2 is YSLEER. There are 16 residues in the CDR3. PBMCs were isolated at a quantity of at least 7 million per sample. A J-beta primer mix and a sample-barcoded 5' primer were used in a second PCR of about 6 to 12 cycles. In TCRdb, the 5' RACE reads were re-called with MiXCR into one record per CDR3 protein. The sample lists 1.5 million to 2 million distinct CDR3 sequences, about 28% occurring once. Study-wide points: A roughly linear fall in TCR beta diversity per million T cells was seen with increasing age.

With regard to this clonotype: Its target is unknown.

The TCR comes from a woman between 25 and 40 years old in good health. V gene TRBV4-3 combines with J gene TRBJ2-1; 9 positions match TRBD1. The specimen sequenced was blood. The CDR3, as DNA: TGCGCCAGCAGCCTTTTACCGGGACAGGGTCTGGATGAGCAGTTCTTC. Encoded protein: CASSLLPGQGLDEQFF.